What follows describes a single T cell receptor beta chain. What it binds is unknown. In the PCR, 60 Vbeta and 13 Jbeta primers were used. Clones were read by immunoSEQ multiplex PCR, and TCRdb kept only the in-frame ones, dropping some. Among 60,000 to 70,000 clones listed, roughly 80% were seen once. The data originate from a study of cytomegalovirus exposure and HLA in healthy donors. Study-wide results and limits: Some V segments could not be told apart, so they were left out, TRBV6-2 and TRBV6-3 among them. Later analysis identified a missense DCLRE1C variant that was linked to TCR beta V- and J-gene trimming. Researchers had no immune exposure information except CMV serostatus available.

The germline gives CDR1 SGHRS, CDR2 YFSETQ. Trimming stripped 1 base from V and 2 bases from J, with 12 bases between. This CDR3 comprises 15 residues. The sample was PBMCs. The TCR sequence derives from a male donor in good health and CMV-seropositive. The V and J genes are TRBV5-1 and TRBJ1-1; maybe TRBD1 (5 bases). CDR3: CASSLQGELNTEAFF. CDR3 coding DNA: TGCGCCAGCAGCTTGCAGGGCGAGTTAAACACTGAAGCTTTCTTT.